The subject of this entry is one T cell receptor (beta chain). The V segment lost 3 bases and the J segment 3 bases; nucleotides outside the gene matches: 13. Germline CDR1 SGHRS, CDR2 YFSETQ. This CDR3 has 18 amino acids. The data stem from a study of blood T cell repertoires in COVID-19. Turning to the study itself: T cells, B-cell-depleted T cells, or PBMCs supplied cDNA or gDNA.

Profiled with immunoSEQ multiplex PCR; TCRdb holds only in-frame clones, not every one. The table lists about 19,000 clones, around nine tenths of them singletons. The rearrangement joins TRBV5-1 to TRBJ2-3; 10 bases map to TRBD1. Sequenced material: peripheral blood. The clonotype comes from a human donor in a cohort sampled during active COVID-19. The CDR3 loop is CASSSGTGAGVWTDTQYF. The CDR3 bases are TGCGCCAGCAGCTCCGGGACAGGGGCCGGAGTGTGGACAGATACGCAGTATTTT.